A single sample is the source of the 6 T cell receptor beta chains below, sequenced in a study of blood T cell repertoires in COVID-19. The method was immunoSEQ multiplex PCR; TCRdb's version includes in-frame clones alone and lacks a portion of them. This sample yields some 200,000 clones, of which 80% to 90% are seen a single time; 0.8% to 1% belongs to the top ten. The sequencing sample was made of peripheral blood. The source of these receptors is a woman aged 18-29 years who had recovered from COVID-19.

The chain uses TRBV7-3 and TRBJ2-1; 10 bases fit TRBD2. In germline, CDR1 is SGHTA, CDR2 FQGTGA. This CDR3 contains 15 residues. With V trimmed by 4 bases and J by 4 bases, 4 bases remained unmatched. The CDR3 sequence: CASSSLAGQYNEQFF. Written as DNA, the CDR3 is TGTGCCAGCAGCTCACTAGCGGGACAATACAATGAGCAGTTCTTC.

J is TRBJ1-2 and V is TRBV7-3; unclear D gene. The CDR3 totals 13 residues. Trimming removed 1 base at V and 7 bases at J, with 10 bases between. The germline V gene encodes CDR1 SGHTA and CDR2 FQGTGA. In DNA, the CDR3 is TGTGCCAGCAGCTTAAATACAGCGGGTGGCTACACCTTC. This codes for CASSLNTAGGYTF.

The genes are TRBV11-3 and TRBJ2-1; 9 positions agree with TRBD1. The CDR3 runs 14 residues. The junction had 2 bases not matched to a gene; V was cut back by 4 bases and J by 4 bases. Germline CDR1 is SGHNT and CDR2 is YENEEA. CDR3 sequence reads: CASSSGQGYNEQFF. DNA of the CDR3: TGTGCCAGCAGCTCGGGACAGGGATACAATGAGCAGTTCTTC.

The rearrangement links TRBV28 to TRBJ1-4; D is ambiguous. Germline CDR1 MDHEN, CDR2 SYDVKM. There are 15 residues in the CDR3. Trimming stripped 6 bases from V and 0 bases from J, with 11 bases between. The CDR3 loop is CASRRTPATNEKLFF. In DNA form, the CDR3 reads TGTGCCAGCAGACGTACACCAGCAACTAATGAAAAACTGTTTTTT.

J is TRBJ2-2 and V is TRBV25-1; 9 nucleotides align to TRBD1. The CDR3 runs to 16 residues. The V and J ends lost 4 bases and 6 bases, in that order; junction bases with no gene match: 9. The V gene's germline CDR1 is MGHDK and CDR2 SYGVNS. The CDR3 loop reads CASSAPPGTGSGELFF. The CDR3 coding sequence is TGTGCCAGCAGTGCCCCACCGGGGACAGGGTCCGGGGAGCTGTTTTTT.

This clone was picked up one time. The gene calls are TRBV10-3 and TRBJ2-2, with 12 positions matching TRBD2. Germline trimming cut 4 bases from V and 6 bases from J; bases unmatched to any gene: 9. Germline loops: CDR1 ENHRY, CDR2 SYGVKD. This CDR3 spans 17 amino acids. The DNA of the CDR3 is TGTGCCATCAGTGTTTCTAGCGGGAGGGCCAGGGCCGGGGAGCTGTTTTTT. Translated: CAISVSSGRARAGELFF.